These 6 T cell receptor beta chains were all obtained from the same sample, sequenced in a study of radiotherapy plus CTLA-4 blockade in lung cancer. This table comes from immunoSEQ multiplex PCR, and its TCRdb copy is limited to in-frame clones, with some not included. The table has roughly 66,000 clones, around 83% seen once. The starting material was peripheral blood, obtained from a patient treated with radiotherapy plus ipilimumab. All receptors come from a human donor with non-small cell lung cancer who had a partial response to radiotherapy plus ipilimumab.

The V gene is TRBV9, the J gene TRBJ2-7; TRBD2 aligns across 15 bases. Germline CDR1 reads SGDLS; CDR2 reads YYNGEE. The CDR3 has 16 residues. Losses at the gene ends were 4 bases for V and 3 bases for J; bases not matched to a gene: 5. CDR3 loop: CASSPGTSGRNYEQYF. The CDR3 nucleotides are TGTGCCAGCAGCCCTGGGACTAGCGGGAGGAACTACGAGCAGTACTTC.

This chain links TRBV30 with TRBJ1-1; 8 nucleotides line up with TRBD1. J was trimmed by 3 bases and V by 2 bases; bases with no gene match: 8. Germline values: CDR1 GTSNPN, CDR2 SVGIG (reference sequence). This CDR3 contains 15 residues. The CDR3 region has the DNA TGTGCCTGGAGTTCTGACAGGGGAGCACACACTGAAGCTTTCTTT. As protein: CAWSSDRGAHTEAFF.

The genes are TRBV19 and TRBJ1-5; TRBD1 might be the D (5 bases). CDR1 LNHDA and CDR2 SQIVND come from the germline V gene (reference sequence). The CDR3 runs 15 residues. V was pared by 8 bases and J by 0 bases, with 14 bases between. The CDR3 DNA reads TGTGCCAGTGCGCAGGGAGGTGGTAGCAATCAGCCCCAGCATTTT. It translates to CASAQGGGSNQPQHF.

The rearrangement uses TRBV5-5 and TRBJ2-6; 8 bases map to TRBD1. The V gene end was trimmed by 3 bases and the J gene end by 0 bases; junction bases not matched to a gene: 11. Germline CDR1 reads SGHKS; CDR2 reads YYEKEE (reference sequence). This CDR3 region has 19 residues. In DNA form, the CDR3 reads TGTGCCAGCAGCTGGGGTCTGCGACAGGGGAGCTCTGGGGCCAACGTCCTGACTTTC. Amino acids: CASSWGLRQGSSGANVLTF.

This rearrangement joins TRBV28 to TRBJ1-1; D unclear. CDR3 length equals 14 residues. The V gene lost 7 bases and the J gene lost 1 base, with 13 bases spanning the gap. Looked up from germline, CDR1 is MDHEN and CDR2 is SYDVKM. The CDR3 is CASTLPPRNTEAFF. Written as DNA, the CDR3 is TGTGCCAGCACCCTTCCCCCCAGGAACACTGAAGCTTTCTTT.

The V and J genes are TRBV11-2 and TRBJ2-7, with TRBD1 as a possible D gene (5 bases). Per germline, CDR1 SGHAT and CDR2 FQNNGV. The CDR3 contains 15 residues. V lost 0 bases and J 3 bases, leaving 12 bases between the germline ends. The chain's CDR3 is CASSLDLRQIYEQYF. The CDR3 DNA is TGTGCCAGCAGCTTAGATCTCCGACAGATCTACGAGCAGTACTTC. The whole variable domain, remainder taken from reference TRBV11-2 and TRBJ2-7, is EAGVAQSPRYKIIEKRQSVAFWCNPISGHATLYWYQQILGQGPKLLIQFQNNGVVDDSQLPKDRFSAERLKGVDSTLKIQPAKLEDSAVYLCASSLDLRQIYEQYFGPGTRLTVT.